This TCR beta chain was captured in a study of T-cell memory formation after mild COVID-19. TCRdb processed the 5' RACE reads anew with MiXCR; each CDR3 protein has one entry. The sample has under 250,000 distinct CDR3 sequences; about 10% are singletons. Germline trimming cut 6 bases from V and 5 bases from J; bases unmatched to any gene: 9. This CDR3 has 14 amino acids. Per the germline V gene, CDR1 is MGHDK and CDR2 is SYGVNS. This clonotype was counted ten times or more. V is TRBV25-1 and J is TRBJ2-7, with 8 bases lining up with TRBD2. Sequencing was performed on PBMCs or a T cell subset sorted from them (not recorded which). The clonotype originates from a man between 18 and 29 years old who had mild COVID-19 (a few samples of this study predate the infection). Cell type and time point are not known. For the CDR3, the DNA is TGTGCCAGCAGGCCGCTAGGACTAGCTAACGAGCAGTACGTC. Encoded protein: CASRPLGLANEQYV.